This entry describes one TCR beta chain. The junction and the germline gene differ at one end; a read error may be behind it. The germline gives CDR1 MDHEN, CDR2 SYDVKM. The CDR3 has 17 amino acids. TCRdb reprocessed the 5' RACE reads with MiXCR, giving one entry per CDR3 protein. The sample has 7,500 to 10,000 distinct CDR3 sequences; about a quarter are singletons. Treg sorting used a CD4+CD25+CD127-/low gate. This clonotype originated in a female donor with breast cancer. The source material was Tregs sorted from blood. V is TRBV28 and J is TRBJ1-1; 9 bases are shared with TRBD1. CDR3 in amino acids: CASTLDRGIVMNTGAFF. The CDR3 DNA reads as TGTGCCAGCACCTTAGACAGGGGGATCGTCATGAACACTGGAGCTTTCTTT.